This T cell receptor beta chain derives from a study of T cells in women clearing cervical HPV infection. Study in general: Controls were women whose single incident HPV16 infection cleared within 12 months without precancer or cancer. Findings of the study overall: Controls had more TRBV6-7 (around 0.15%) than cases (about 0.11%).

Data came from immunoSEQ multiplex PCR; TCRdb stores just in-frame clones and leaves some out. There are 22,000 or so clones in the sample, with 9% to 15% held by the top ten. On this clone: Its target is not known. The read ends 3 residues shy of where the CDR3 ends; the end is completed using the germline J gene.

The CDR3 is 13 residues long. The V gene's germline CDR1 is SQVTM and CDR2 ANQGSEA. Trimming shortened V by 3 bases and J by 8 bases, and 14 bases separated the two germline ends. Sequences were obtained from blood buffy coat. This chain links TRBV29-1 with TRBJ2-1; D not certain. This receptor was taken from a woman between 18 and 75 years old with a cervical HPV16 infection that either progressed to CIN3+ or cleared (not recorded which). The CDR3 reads CSVDSSELYEQFF. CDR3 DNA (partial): TGCAGCGTTGATAGCAGCGAGCTCTATGAG.